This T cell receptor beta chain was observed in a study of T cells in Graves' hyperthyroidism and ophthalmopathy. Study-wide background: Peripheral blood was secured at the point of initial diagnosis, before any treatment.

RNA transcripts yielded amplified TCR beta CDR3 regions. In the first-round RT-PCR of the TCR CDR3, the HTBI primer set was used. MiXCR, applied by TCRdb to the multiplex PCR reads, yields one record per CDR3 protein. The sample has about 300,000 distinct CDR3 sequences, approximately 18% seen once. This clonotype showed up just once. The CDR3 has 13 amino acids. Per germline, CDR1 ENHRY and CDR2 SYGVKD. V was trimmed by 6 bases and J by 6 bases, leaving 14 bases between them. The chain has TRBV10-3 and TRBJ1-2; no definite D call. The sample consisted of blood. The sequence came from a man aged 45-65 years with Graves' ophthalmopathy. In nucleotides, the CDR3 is TGTGCCATCAGCTTGATCCAGGCGGATGGCTACACCTTC. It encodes CAISLIQADGYTF.